This T cell receptor beta chain comes out of a study of OX40 agonist ivuxolimab in advanced cancers. Turning to the study itself: Patients' therapy was ivuxolimab, an antibody that acts as an agonist of OX40 (CD134). Regarding the study as a whole: CD8+ T cells averaged more expanded clones than CD4+. In the 0.1 to 3.0 mg/kg range, CD4+ and CD8+ blood T cells had expanded clonally by week 6.

A history of autoimmune disease or systemic immunosuppression excluded patients. Using immunoSEQ multiplex PCR, the repertoire was profiled, and TCRdb retains in-frame clones only, with some absent. Among about 26,000 clones listed, around 85% were seen once. This clone appeared a few times. Its target is unknown. Germline assignment: CDR1 SGHAT and CDR2 FQNNGV. V lost 3 bases, J lost 1 base, and 14 bases stayed unmatched. The CDR3 contains 18 residues. The V call is TRBV11-2, the J call TRBJ1-1; 7 nucleotides match TRBD1. The clonotype was recovered from an adult with an advanced solid tumor such as melanoma, head and neck, liver or kidney cancer. This specimen consisted of CD4+ or CD8+ T cells sorted from blood, obtained in a trial of the OX40 agonist ivuxolimab. CDR3 sequence (DNA): TGTGCCAGCAGCTTGAGGATATACAGGGGCGGGGGGAACACTGAAGCTTTCTTT. Translated: CASSLRIYRGGGNTEAFF.